These 18 T cell receptor beta chains share one sample of origin, sequenced in a study of T cell responses to AZD1222 COVID-19 vaccine. Using immunoSEQ multiplex PCR, the repertoire was profiled, and TCRdb retains in-frame clones only, with some absent. This repertoire shows roughly 190,000 clones, approximately 92% found once; its top ten account for 1% to 1.5%. The material sequenced was peripheral blood, taken on day 0 of AZD1222 vaccination. The source is an adult in good health.

V usage is TRBV19 and J usage is TRBJ2-7; perhaps TRBD1 as D (6 bases). CDR1 LNHDA and CDR2 SQIVND come from the germline V gene (reference sequence). CDR3 length equals 15 residues. V lost 5 bases and J 0 bases, leaving 14 bases between the germline ends. The CDR3 region has the DNA TGTGCCAGTAGTTTTCCCGGGACACCCTCCTACGAGCAGTACTTC. This gives the protein CASSFPGTPSYEQYF.

In this sample, this clone turned up once. This sequence joins TRBV2 and TRBJ1-2; D remains ambiguous. The CDR3 runs to 12 residues. Trimming removed 6 bases at V and 1 base at J, with 6 bases between. Germline V gives CDR1 SNHLY, CDR2 FYNNEI. The CDR3 bases are TGTGCCAGCAGCGACGATAACTATGGCTACACCTTC. Translated, it gives CASSDDNYGYTF.

The chain has TRBV5-5 and TRBJ1-2, with 7 bases identical to TRBD1. The ends lost 3 bases at V and 6 bases at J; junction bases unmatched: 11. The CDR3 extends over 15 amino acids. Per the germline V gene, CDR1 is SGHKS and CDR2 is YYEKEE (reference sequence). The CDR3 loop is CASSSRQGGYDGYTF. For the CDR3, the DNA is TGTGCCAGCAGCTCCAGACAGGGAGGTTACGATGGCTACACCTTC. Based on the CDR3 plus reference TRBV5-5 and TRBJ1-2, the full variable domain is DAGVTQSPTHLIKTRGQQVTLRCSPISGHKSVSWYQQVLGQGPQFIFQYYEKEERGRGNFPDRFSARQFPNYSSELNVNALLLGDSALYLCASSSRQGGYDGYTFGSGTRLTVV.

The chain links TRBV4-2 to TRBJ2-2; D is undetermined. V gave up 1 base and J gave up 5 bases, with 5 bases separating them. The CDR3 contains 13 residues. Germline values: CDR1 LGHNA, CDR2 YNFKEQ. This CDR3 is CASSQGSTGELFF. The CDR3 DNA reads TGTGCCAGCAGCCAAGGAAGTACCGGGGAGCTGTTTTTT.

This sequence joins TRBV5-4 and TRBJ2-5; no reliable D call. The CDR3 extends over 12 amino acids. V lost 3 bases and J 4 bases, leaving 7 bases between the germline ends. Germline V gene data show CDR1 as SGHNT and CDR2 as YYREEE (reference sequence). The chain's CDR3 is CASSSETETQYF. The CDR3, as DNA: TGTGCCAGCAGCTCCGAGACAGAGACCCAGTACTTC.

The chain joins TRBV13 to TRBJ1-3; 8 bases align to TRBD1. V was pared by 5 bases and J by 4 bases, with 7 bases of the junction left unmatched. Per germline, CDR1 PRHDT and CDR2 FYEKMQ (reference sequence). The CDR3 extends over 15 amino acids. In DNA, the CDR3 is TGTGCCAGCAGCGTCAGGGGGCGCGTAGGAAACACCATATATTTT. Translation gives CASSVRGRVGNTIYF.

The chain links TRBV4-3 to TRBJ1-2; the D gene is possibly TRBD1 (5 bases). V shed 0 bases and J shed 4 bases, with 12 bases lying between them. The CDR3 covers 15 residues. Germline loops: CDR1 LGHNA, CDR2 YSLEER. DNA of the CDR3: TGCGCCAGCAGCCAAGAGCAGGGATCGGGCTATGGCTACACCTTC. It codes for CASSQEQGSGYGYTF.

The chain couples TRBV19 to TRBJ2-7; no clear D. V was clipped by 6 bases and J by 1 base, with 16 bases between them. Germline assignment: CDR1 LNHDA and CDR2 SQIVND (reference sequence). The CDR3 extends over 15 amino acids. DNA for the CDR3: TGTGCCAGTAGCCTGGTTCATGGGTTATCCTACGAGCAGTACTTC. This sequence encodes CASSLVHGLSYEQYF.

This clone was seen just once. The rearrangement joins TRBV10-3 to TRBJ1-6; D remains ambiguous. V was clipped by 6 bases and J by 2 bases, with 8 bases between them. In germline, CDR1 is ENHRY, CDR2 SYGVKD. The CDR3 consists of 14 residues. The CDR3 sequence: CAIRTDTYNSPLHF. CDR3 in DNA: TGTGCCATCAGAACGGATACCTATAATTCACCCCTCCACTTT.

The genes are TRBV12-3 or TRBV12-4 and TRBJ2-2; no clear D. V was pared by 6 bases and J by 2 bases, with 4 bases between. This CDR3 is 12 amino acids long. CDR3 residues: CASRFNTGELFF. CDR3 sequence (DNA): TGTGCCAGCAGGTTTAACACCGGGGAGCTGTTTTTT.

This chain links TRBV7-9 with TRBJ1-4; the D gene is possibly TRBD1 (5 bases). Trimming left V 4 bases short and J 2 bases short, with 17 bases between. The CDR3 extends over 17 amino acids. From germline, CDR1 is SEHNR and CDR2 FQNEAQ (reference sequence). The CDR3 coding sequence is TGTGCCAGCAGCTCGGACCTCGGGACGGTCACTAATGAAAAACTGTTTTTT. It codes for CASSSDLGTVTNEKLFF.

The chain employs TRBV15 and TRBJ1-2; the match to TRBD1 covers 12 bases. There are 16 residues in the CDR3. The trim removed 1 base at V and 6 bases at J, leaving 6 bases unmatched. Germline V gives CDR1 LNHNV, CDR2 YYDKDF (reference sequence). The CDR3 region has the DNA TGTGCCACCAGCAGAGGGGTGGGGACAGGGGGCCATGGCTACACCTTC. The encoded protein is CATSRGVGTGGHGYTF.

The chain links TRBV19 to TRBJ2-7; D may be TRBD2 (6 bases). The CDR3 extends over 14 amino acids. Germline CDR1 and CDR2: LNHDA and SQIVND (reference sequence). Trimming removed 7 bases from V and 3 bases from J, with 16 bases in between. The CDR3 DNA sequence: TGTGCCAGTACGCCCAAATCGACTAGCTACGAGCAGTACTTC. Translating gives CASTPKSTSYEQYF. The full variable domain, rest sourced from reference TRBV19 and TRBJ2-7, is DGGITQSPKYLFRKEGQNVTLSCEQNLNHDAMYWYRQDPGQGLRLIYYSQIVNDFQKGDIAEGYSVSREKKESFPLTVTSAQKNPTAFYLCASTPKSTSYEQYFGPGTRLTVT.

The chain carries TRBV28 and TRBJ1-5; D remains unclear. There are 14 residues in the CDR3. The germline gives CDR1 MDHEN, CDR2 SYDVKM. V lost 5 bases and J lost 0, with 8 bases in between. CDR3 coding DNA: TGTGCCAGCAGTCTACAGTTTAGCAATCAGCCCCAGCATTTT. Its translation: CASSLQFSNQPQHF. Looking up the rest from reference TRBV28 and TRBJ1-5 gives the full variable domain: DVKVTQSSRYLVKRTGEKVFLECVQDMDHENMFWYRQDPGLGLRLIYFSYDVKMKEKGDIPEGYSVSREKKERFSLILESASTNQTSMYLCASSLQFSNQPQHFGDGTRLSIL.

The V gene is TRBV3-1 (or the pseudogene TRBV3-2), the J gene TRBJ1-5; the match to TRBD1 covers 7 bases. This CDR3 contains 13 residues. Germline trimming cut 3 bases from V and 4 bases from J; bases unmatched to any gene: 0. Germline V gives CDR1 LGHDT, CDR2 YNNKEL (reference sequence). The DNA of the CDR3 is TGTGCCAGCAGCCAGACAGGGAATCAGCCCCAGCATTTT. This gives the protein CASSQTGNQPQHF.

The rearrangement joins TRBV7-8 to TRBJ1-1; D is possibly TRBD1 (5 bases). CDR3 length: 14 amino acids. Germline V gives CDR1 SGHVS, CDR2 FQNEAQ. V was trimmed by 0 bases and J by 6 bases, leaving 11 bases between them. The CDR3 bases are TGTGCCAGCAGCTTAGCGGAGGGGAGCGCTGAAGCTTTCTTT. This translates into CASSLAEGSAEAFF.

The chain links TRBV19 to TRBJ2-1, with TRBD1 identical over 8 bases. V shed 3 bases and J 5 bases; nucleotides not matched to a gene: 3. The CDR3 spans 14 residues. Germline V gene sequence: CDR1 LNHDA, CDR2 SQIVND (reference sequence). CDR3 DNA: TGTGCCAGTAGTATTCAGGGGGCTAACAATGAGCAGTTCTTC. Amino acid sequence: CASSIQGANNEQFF.

V is TRBV9 and J is TRBJ1-1; no clear D gene. Germline assignment: CDR1 SGDLS and CDR2 YYNGEE. The CDR3 sequence is 13 residues long. The V and J ends lost 4 bases and 0 bases respectively, with 7 bases between them. The CDR3 sequence is CASSMRMNTEAFF. Here the CDR3 DNA reads TGTGCCAGCAGCATGCGGATGAACACTGAAGCTTTCTTT.